Below are 23 T cell receptor beta chains sequenced from a single sample in a study of cytomegalovirus exposure and HLA in healthy donors. TCRdb's table, derived via immunoSEQ multiplex PCR, lists solely in-frame clones and lacks some. The profile shows about 130,000 clones, roughly 89% of them singletons. Sequencing was done on a sample of PBMCs. Receptors were obtained from a woman under 30 in good health and CMV-seronegative.

The V and J genes are TRBV5-8 and TRBJ1-6; D unresolved. The CDR3 extends over 13 amino acids. The germline gives CDR1 SGHTS, CDR2 YDEGEE. Trimming pared 2 bases from V and 5 bases from J, leaving 5 bases between. The CDR3 coding sequence is TGTGCCAGCAGCTTATTCGATAATTCACCCCTCCACTTT. This translates into CASSLFDNSPLHF.

This clone occurred a few times. The chain is built from TRBV27 and TRBJ1-5, with D unresolved. Trimming pared 6 bases from V and 0 bases from J, leaving 21 bases between. Germline CDR1 and CDR2: MNHEY and SMNVEV (reference sequence). This CDR3 region has 18 residues. CDR3 residues: CASRIVPPQRDSNQPQHF. The CDR3 DNA reads TGTGCCAGCAGAATCGTTCCCCCACAGAGAGATAGCAATCAGCCCCAGCATTTT.

J is TRBJ2-7 and V is TRBV4-1; D remains unclear. Germline V gene data show CDR1 as MGHRA and CDR2 as YSYEKL. The CDR3 has 13 amino acids. With 4 bases removed from V and 0 bases from J, the gap between germline ends came to 7 bases. CDR3 sequence: CASSPGVSYEQYF. DNA of the CDR3: TGCGCCAGCAGCCCGGGTGTCTCCTACGAGCAGTACTTC.

The CDR3 region has the DNA TGTGCCAGCGCCACCAGGGCCGCTGAAGCTTTCTTT. It encodes CASATRAAEAFF. The V and J genes are TRBV13 and TRBJ1-1; TRBD1 might be the D (5 bases). Germline CDR1 and CDR2: PRHDT and FYEKMQ (reference sequence). The V and J ends lost 8 bases and 6 bases respectively, with 13 bases between them. The CDR3 is made up of 12 amino acids.

CDR3 nucleotide sequence: TGCAGCGTCCGGTATCCCACCGCCTATGAAGCTTTCTTT. Protein: CSVRYPTAYEAFF. The chain couples TRBV29-1 to TRBJ1-1; D remains ambiguous. Germline loops: CDR1 SQVTM, CDR2 ANQGSEA. V dropped 6 bases and J dropped 7 bases, with 18 bases sitting between them. CDR3 length: 13 amino acids.

The chain employs TRBV9 and TRBJ1-2; D not certain. Trimming removed 4 bases at V and 10 bases at J, with 17 bases between. The CDR3 has 13 residues. The germline V gene has CDR1 SGDLS and CDR2 YYNGEE. CDR3 in DNA: TGTGCCAGCAGCCCTGTAGCCGCATTAGACTACACCTTC. Protein product: CASSPVAALDYTF.

This sequence joins TRBV15 and TRBJ2-1; D ambiguous. Germline lookup yields CDR1 LNHNV and CDR2 YYDKDF (reference sequence). The ends were cut back, 8 bases at V and 9 bases at J, with 11 bases in the middle. The CDR3 length is 11 residues. The CDR3 DNA follows: TGTGCCACCTCTTTTCTCGGTGAGCAGTTCTTC. Its translation: CATSFLGEQFF.

The rearrangement links TRBV5-1 to TRBJ2-1; 8 positions agree with TRBD2. Germline CDR1 SGHRS, CDR2 YFSETQ. V dropped 0 bases and J dropped 3; count of bases not matched to a gene: 11. The CDR3 has 18 amino acids. The DNA of the CDR3 is TGCGCCAGCAGCTTGGACCCCAATCGCGGGGGGCACTACAATGAGCAGTTCTTC. Its translation: CASSLDPNRGGHYNEQFF. Full variable domain (missing parts from reference TRBV5-1 and TRBJ2-1): KAGVTQTPRYLIKTRGQQVTLSCSPISGHRSVSWYQQTPGQGLQFLFEYFSETQRNKGNFPGRFSGRQFSNSRSEMNVSTLELGDSALYLCASSLDPNRGGHYNEQFFGPGTRLTVL.

The chain combines TRBV15 with TRBJ1-4, with 7 bases matching TRBD1. The CDR3 covers 16 residues. With V trimmed by 1 base and J by 8 bases, 10 bases remained unmatched. Germline lookup yields CDR1 LNHNV and CDR2 YYDKDF (reference sequence). CDR3 region: CATSRGRQGVWEKLFF. The CDR3 DNA reads as TGTGCCACCAGCAGAGGGCGACAGGGAGTCTGGGAAAAACTGTTTTTT. The whole variable domain, filled in from reference TRBV15 and TRBJ1-4, reads DAMVIQNPRYQVTQFGKPVTLSCSQTLNHNVMYWYQQKSSQAPKLLFHYYDKDFNNEADTPDNFQSRRPNTSFCFLDIRSPGLGDTAMYLCATSRGRQGVWEKLFFGSGTQLSVL.

The CDR3 DNA reads TGTGCCAGCAGCTTGGTTGCCCGAGCGAACACCGGGGAGCTGTTTTTT. It translates to CASSLVARANTGELFF. The chain joins TRBV5-4 to TRBJ2-2; unclear D gene. CDR3 length equals 16 residues. The germline V gene has CDR1 SGHNT and CDR2 YYREEE (reference sequence). V was cut by 0 bases and J by 0 bases, with 9 bases left in between.

This rearrangement joins TRBV7-6 to TRBJ2-7; 8 bases map to TRBD2. This CDR3 is built from 15 residues. From germline, CDR1 is SGHVS and CDR2 FNYEAQ. Trimming cost V 1 base and J 2 bases; bases outside gene matches: 4. CDR3 in amino acids: CASSLESGGAYEQYF. The CDR3 bases are TGTGCCAGCAGCTTAGAGAGCGGGGGTGCCTACGAGCAGTACTTC.

The V call is TRBV6-1, the J call TRBJ2-1; weak D call: TRBD1 (6 bases). The CDR3 sequence is 13 residues long. CDR1 MNHNS and CDR2 SASEGT come from the germline V gene. Trimming removed 7 bases from V and 5 bases from J, with 12 bases in between. CDR3: CASTLDSNNEQFF. Written as DNA, the CDR3 is TGTGCCAGCACCCTGGACAGTAACAATGAGCAGTTCTTC.

This sequence joins TRBV9 and TRBJ1-2; tentative D call: TRBD1 (6 bases). Germline V CDR1 and CDR2: SGDLS, YYNGEE. CDR3 length: 14 amino acids. V dropped 1 base and J dropped 7 bases, with 14 bases sitting between them. The CDR3, as DNA: TGTGCCAGCAGCGTACGAGTCACAGGGACTGGCTACACCTTC. It encodes CASSVRVTGTGYTF.

The chain uses TRBV19 and TRBJ1-1, with a possible D match to TRBD1 (6 bases). The CDR3 has 17 residues. Germline CDR1 LNHDA, CDR2 SQIVND (reference sequence). V was clipped by 5 bases and J by 3 bases, with 22 bases between them. The CDR3: CASSQAWDIRGHTEAFF. CDR3 sequence (DNA): TGTGCCAGTAGTCAGGCTTGGGACATTCGGGGCCACACTGAAGCTTTCTTT.

This chain connects TRBV5-4 to TRBJ2-1; 8 bases map to TRBD1. The germline CDR1 and CDR2 sequences are SGHNT and YYREEE (reference sequence). The CDR3 runs 15 residues. J lost 9 bases, V lost 1 base, and 9 bases had no gene match. CDR3 in DNA: TGTGCCAGCAGCTTGAGCGACAGGGGCTTCGGTGAGCAGTTCTTC. This translates into CASSLSDRGFGEQFF.

J is TRBJ2-3 and V is TRBV4-1, with 10 bases that match TRBD1. This CDR3 has 17 amino acids. V was clipped by 3 bases and J by 3 bases; unmatched bases: 9. CDR1 is MGHRA and CDR2 is YSYEKL in the germline V gene. The CDR3 reads CASSQAARTGGTDTQYF. The CDR3 DNA reads TGCGCCAGCAGCCAGGCGGCGCGGACAGGGGGGACAGATACGCAGTATTTT.

The rearrangement links TRBV6-5 to TRBJ1-1; D remains unclear. V lost 7 bases and J lost 0, with 12 bases in between. The CDR3 covers 14 residues. Germline CDR1 MNHEY, CDR2 SVGAGI. The CDR3 spells CASILVEVNTEAFF. CDR3 DNA sequence: TGTGCCAGCATCCTGGTGGAGGTGAACACTGAAGCTTTCTTT.

The chain has TRBV27 and TRBJ1-3, with 7 nucleotides matching TRBD1. The germline CDR1 and CDR2 sequences are MNHEY and SMNVEV (reference sequence). The CDR3 extends over 16 amino acids. V was clipped by 5 bases and J by 0 bases; unmatched bases: 7. The CDR3 protein is CASSRTGTDSGNTIYF. The CDR3 DNA sequence: TGTGCCAGCAGTCGGACAGGCACAGACTCTGGAAACACCATATATTTT.

CDR3 DNA sequence: TGTGCCAGCAGCTCTGGACATCGGGCTAACACTGAAGCTTTCTTT. This sequence encodes CASSSGHRANTEAFF. The rearrangement uses TRBV7-8 and TRBJ1-1, with a weak D call TRBD1 (5 bases). Germline V gene sequence: CDR1 SGHVS, CDR2 FQNEAQ. Trimming removed 4 bases at V and 2 bases at J, with 14 bases between. CDR3 length: 15 residues. The variable domain in full, with the rest retrieved from reference TRBV7-8 and TRBJ1-1, is GAGVSQSPRYKVAKRGQDVALRCDPISGHVSLFWYQQALGQGPEFLTYFQNEAQLDKSGLPSDRFFAERPEGSVSTLKIQRTQQEDSAVYLCASSSGHRANTEAFFGQGTRLTVV.

The rearrangement uses TRBV11-2 and TRBJ1-1, with 9 bases fitting TRBD1. Germline trimming cut 5 bases from V and 4 bases from J; bases unmatched to any gene: 2. The CDR3 has 13 residues. CDR1 is SGHAT, CDR2 FQNNGV, per germline. Written as DNA, the CDR3 is TGTGCCAGCAGCCTACAGGGGGCCACTGAAGCTTTCTTT. Encoded protein: CASSLQGATEAFF.

The CDR3 loop reads CASSPSGGSGANVLTF. The DNA of the CDR3 is TGTGCCAGCTCACCATCAGGGGGTTCTGGGGCCAACGTCCTGACTTTC. This chain joins TRBV18 and TRBJ2-6, with TRBD1 identical over 7 bases. Germline CDR1 is KGHSH and CDR2 is LQKENI. The CDR3 consists of 16 residues. The junction had 2 bases not matched to a gene; V was cut back by 2 bases and J by 1 base.

As to this clone: This sequence may be a read error, since a much larger clone differs from it by one base. The V call is TRBV6-5, the J call TRBJ1-6, with TRBD1 matching 9 bases. Germline V gene lookup returns CDR1 MNHEY and CDR2 SVGAGI. The CDR3 has 15 residues. The CDR3 protein is CASSDSTGGNSPLHF. Written as DNA, the CDR3 is TGTGCCAGCAGTGACTCGACAGGGGGTAATTCACCCCTCCACTTT.

V is TRBV5-4 and J is TRBJ2-3; the match to TRBD2 covers 7 bases. Unmatched junction bases numbered 6, after V lost 1 base and J lost 4 bases. The CDR3 extends over 15 amino acids. The V gene's germline CDR1 is SGHNT and CDR2 YYREEE (reference sequence). The CDR3 protein is CASSLSGTTPDTQYF. As DNA, the CDR3 is TGTGCCAGCAGCTTGTCCGGGACTACCCCAGATACGCAGTATTTT.